This entry features one TCR beta chain sequence. In germline, CDR1 is SGHVS, CDR2 FQNEAQ. The CDR3 spans 14 residues. J gave up 3 bases and V 5 bases, and 5 bases lay outside the gene matches. Methods used by the authors: Nucleated cell counts were estimated from reference gene primer amplification. Clones were read by immunoSEQ multiplex PCR, and TCRdb kept only the in-frame ones, dropping some. The DNA gave D and trimming, while V, J and clone size come from that table. Of 400,000 to 500,000 clones in the sample, roughly 84% were seen once. The sample comes from a study of blood T cell repertoires in COVID-19. Study summary: Sources were T cells, B-cell-depleted T cells, or PBMCs; the material itself was cDNA or gDNA.

The study recruited people aged roughly 18 to 100 years across under 25 US areas. Assignment of participants to cohorts was predicated upon participant-reported clinical history. The TCR comes from a woman aged 18-30 years who had been exposed to COVID-19. The sample consisted of PBMCs or T cells enriched from blood (not recorded which). This rearrangement joins TRBV7-8 to TRBJ1-2; 8 positions match TRBD1. The CDR3 protein is CASSGQGRDYGYTF. The CDR3 nucleotides are TGTGCCAGCAGCGGACAGGGCAGGGACTATGGCTACACCTTC. The full variable domain, its missing parts supplied by reference TRBV7-8 and TRBJ1-2, is GAGVSQSPRYKVAKRGQDVALRCDPISGHVSLFWYQQALGQGPEFLTYFQNEAQLDKSGLPSDRFFAERPEGSVSTLKIQRTQQEDSAVYLCASSGQGRDYGYTFGSGTRLTVV.